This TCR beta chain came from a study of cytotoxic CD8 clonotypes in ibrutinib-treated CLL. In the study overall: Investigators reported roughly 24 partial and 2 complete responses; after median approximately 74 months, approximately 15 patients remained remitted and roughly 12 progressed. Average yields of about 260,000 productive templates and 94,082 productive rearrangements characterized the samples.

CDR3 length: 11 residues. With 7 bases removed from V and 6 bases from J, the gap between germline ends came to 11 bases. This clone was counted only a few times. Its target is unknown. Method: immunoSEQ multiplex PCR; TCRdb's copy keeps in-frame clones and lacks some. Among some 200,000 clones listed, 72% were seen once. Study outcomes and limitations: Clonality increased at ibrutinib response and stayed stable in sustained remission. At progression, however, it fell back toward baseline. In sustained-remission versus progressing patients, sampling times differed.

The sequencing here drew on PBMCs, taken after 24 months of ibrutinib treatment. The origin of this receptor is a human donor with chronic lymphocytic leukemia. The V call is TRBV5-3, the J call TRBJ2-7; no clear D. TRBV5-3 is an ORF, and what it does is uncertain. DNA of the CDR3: TGTGCCAGATACCCCCTTTGCGAGCAGTACTTC. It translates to CARYPLCEQYF.